What follows describes a single TCR beta chain. This entry is derived from a study of blood T cell repertoires in COVID-19. Across the study: T cells, B-cell-depleted T cells, or PBMCs provided the cDNA or gDNA that served as material.

This CDR3 has 14 residues. Unmatched junction bases numbered 8, after V lost 2 bases and J lost 8 bases. The germline gives CDR1 SNHLY, CDR2 FYNNEI. The repertoire was sequenced with immunoSEQ multiplex PCR; TCRdb's copy has only in-frame clones and lacks some. The sample shows fewer than 140,000 clones, 84% of them seen only once. The chain is built from TRBV2 and TRBJ1-2, with 7 positions matching TRBD1. Sequencing was done on a sample of peripheral blood. This TCR came from a woman aged 60-70 years with acute or convalescent COVID-19. CDR3 region: CASSEMGQTSGYTF. The CDR3 region has the DNA TGTGCCAGCAGTGAAATGGGACAGACCTCGGGCTACACCTTC.